A selection of T cell receptor beta chains follows, all from one sample in a study of T cells after yellow fever vaccination. TCRdb reprocessed the 5' RACE reads via MiXCR and lists one record per CDR3 protein. The table has some 300,000 distinct CDR3 sequences, around 8.1% seen once. The starting material was PBMCs, obtained about 41 days after the first yellow fever vaccination. Receptors originate from a man between 18 and 29 years old who received the YFV17D yellow fever vaccine. CDR3s include the opening cysteine and the closing phenylalanine or tryptophan. The D gene is left open where the match is weak. Not every row has a clone size; where given, it reads once, few, many or a size class.

D	V	size	J	DNA	CDR3
NA	TRBV7-3	NA	TRBJ2-3	TGTGCCAGCAGCTTACGGCGGACTACTGAGGACACAGATACGCAGTATTTT	CASSLRRTTEDTDTQYF
NA	TRBV4-3	NA	TRBJ1-2	TGCGCCAGCAGCCCTGCCGGGTTCCTAAGGGACTATGGCTACACCTTC	CASSPAGFLRDYGYTF
NA	TRBV20-1	NA	TRBJ2-1	TGCAGTGCTAGAGATCCCCAAAGACAGGCCTCCAATGAGCAGTTCTTC	CSARDPQRQASNEQFF
NA	TRBV4-1	many	TRBJ2-3	TGCGCCAGCAGAATGTTGGGGGGGCCCACAGATACGCAGTATTTT	CASRMLGGPTDTQYF
NA	TRBV20-1	many	TRBJ2-5	TGCAGCGCCCTAAGCCGGGGGGCCGTAAGGGAGACCCAGTACTTC	CSALSRGAVRETQYF
NA	TRBV4-1	NA	TRBJ1-4	TGCGCCAGCAGCCGAGTCAGGACAGCAACTAATGAAAAACTGTTTTTT	CASSRVRTATNEKLFF
NA	TRBV20-1	NA	TRBJ2-2	TGCAGTGCTAGCGACGGGTCGGCGAACACCGGGGAGCTGTTTTTT	CSASDGSANTGELFF
NA	TRBV29-1	NA	TRBJ1-1	TGCAGCGTTGGGCCGCCGGAGGATAACACTGAAGCTTTCTTT	CSVGPPEDNTEAFF
NA	TRBV7-2	NA	TRBJ2-1	TGTGCCAGCAGCCCAAAATACAATGAGCAGTTCTTC	CASSPKYNEQFF
TRBD1	TRBV29-1	few	TRBJ2-4	TGCAGCGTTGAAACAGGACAGGGTCAAAACATTCAGTACTTC	CSVETGQGQNIQYF
NA	TRBV4-1	many	TRBJ1-1	TGCGCCAGCAGCCAAGATGGGCGGAACACTGAAGCTTTCTTT	CASSQDGRNTEAFF
TRBD1	TRBV25-1	NA	TRBJ2-1	TGTGCCAGCAGTGAACCGGGACAGGGGGTGATCAATGAGCAGTTCTTC	CASSEPGQGVINEQFF
NA	TRBV5-5	few	TRBJ1-5	TGTGCCAGCAGCTTGGGCGCTGAGGGGGTACCCAATTATCAGCCCCAGCATTTT	CASSLGAEGVPNYQPQHF
NA	TRBV9	few	TRBJ2-1	TGTGCCAGCAGCGTAATGACTCTCGGTGAGCAGTTCTTC	CASSVMTLGEQFF
NA	TRBV10-3	few	TRBJ2-3	TGTGCCATCAGTGATCCGGGGGCTAGCACAGATACGCAGTATTTT	CAISDPGASTDTQYF
NA	TRBV7-6	few	TRBJ2-1	TGTGCCAGCAGCCCGATGGGCCACAATGAGCAGTTCTTC	CASSPMGHNEQFF
NA	TRBV4-3	NA	TRBJ1-5	TGCGCCAGCAGCCAAGAGCTAACCGATCAGCCCCAGCATTTT	CASSQELTDQPQHF
NA	TRBV12-3/TRBV12-4	few	TRBJ1-2	TGTGCCAGCAGCACCACGGGGATCGGCTACACCTTC	CASSTTGIGYTF
TRBD1	TRBV7-3	few	TRBJ2-2	TGTGCCAGCAGCTTAACGGGACAGGGTATTGCCGGGGAGCTGTTTTTT	CASSLTGQGIAGELFF
NA	TRBV20-1	NA	TRBJ1-6	TGCAGTGCTAGTAGGCGGTCCTATAATTCACCCCTCCACTTT	CSASRRSYNSPLHF
TRBD1	TRBV7-3	few	TRBJ1-1	TGTGCCAGCAGCCTCTCCGGGACAGGGACGGGCACTGAAGCTTTCTTT	CASSLSGTGTGTEAFF
TRBD2	TRBV29-1	few	TRBJ2-1	TGCAGCGTTGGGAGAGGGACTAGCGGGTATCCTGAGCAGTTCTTC	CSVGRGTSGYPEQFF
NA	TRBV29-1	few	TRBJ2-2	TGCAGCGTAGTGACCGGGACAACGAACACCGGGGAGCTGTTTTTT	CSVVTGTTNTGELFF
NA	TRBV18	NA	TRBJ1-1	TGTGCCAGCTCACGAGAAAGGATGAACACTGAAGCTTTCTTT	CASSRERMNTEAFF
TRBD1	TRBV18	few	TRBJ1-2	TGTGCCAGCTCACCGACAGGGCTTATTAACTATGGCTACACCTTC	CASSPTGLINYGYTF
TRBD1	TRBV7-2	NA	TRBJ2-1	TGTGCCAGCAGCCCCCTGACAGGGGGGGAGCAGTTCTTC	CASSPLTGGEQFF